Here is one T cell receptor (beta chain) with its context. TCRdb's table, derived via immunoSEQ multiplex PCR, lists solely in-frame clones and lacks some. The table has about 61,000 clones, around 97% seen once. Between the trimmed V and J ends, which lost 5 bases and 0 bases, there was a span of 12 bases. The CDR3 has 15 residues. Germline lookup yields CDR1 SGHRS and CDR2 YFSETQ. This entry belongs to a study of technical replicates of blood from several donors. Sequences were obtained from T cells isolated from PBMCs. The clonotype was recovered from a human donor in good health. The rearrangement joins TRBV5-1 to TRBJ1-3; no firm D call. The CDR3 is CASSDPGNSGNTIYF. The CDR3 bases are TGCGCCAGCAGTGACCCAGGCAACTCTGGAAACACCATATATTTT.